This T cell receptor (beta chain) derives from a study of shared clonotypes between healthy human individuals. The wider study: The plates for each donor numbered three CD4 naive, three CD4 memory, two CD8 naive and one CD8 memory. The study, taken as a whole, reports: Compared with memory subsets, naive subsets generally had larger estimated richness. Generation probability values for non-shared clonotypes were lower than those for clonotypes shared by all four donors.

The length of the CDR3 is 16 residues. Per germline, CDR1 MGHDK and CDR2 SYGVNS. Trimming pared 1 base from V and 0 bases from J, leaving 12 bases between. Some clones are missing from TCRdb's copy, which holds only in-frame ones; the method was immunoSEQ multiplex PCR. The sample holds 600,000 or so clones; roughly 98% are singletons and the top ten take 0.25% to 0.35%. CD8 cells regarded as naive lacked CD45RO, were positively chosen for CCR7, and omitted terminally differentiated effector memory CD45RA+ cells. On this clone: Its antigen is unknown.

Sequenced: naive CD8+ T cells sorted from blood. This rearrangement joins TRBV25-1 to TRBJ2-5; D gene ambiguous. The TCR was taken from a man younger than 45 in good health. The CDR3, as DNA: TGTGCCAGCAGTGAATCGCCAGGAAACGACCAAGAGACCCAGTACTTC. Amino acid sequence: CASSESPGNDQETQYF.